The 23 T cell receptor beta chains given below trace back to one sample, sequenced in a study of low-dose radiotherapy and immunotherapy resistance in tumors (dated by TCRdb to between 2021 and 2023). The reads were generated on an Illumina HiSeq 2500. First-strand cDNA was synthesized using Superscript III and a set of TRAV- and TRBV-specific primers, so that both TCRalpha and TCRbeta chains were covered. TCRs were amplified with Phusion for about 20 PCR cycles using a constant-region primer together with the adapter attached to the V primers. The public reads were reanalyzed by TCRdb: fastp trimming at Q25, MiXCR alignment, in-frame beta chains only. Every entry covers one CDR3 protein and lists the most common genes and DNA from its rows. The sample includes around 83,000 distinct CDR3 sequences, with approximately 19% observed a single time. Roughly 6% of the sample goes to the ten largest clones.

The time point label, as the study defines it: before trial treatment. The sample consisted of PBMCs, taken before treatment. The receptors were sampled from a male donor with prostate cancer.

For this clonotype: Because the CDR3's place on the DNA is in doubt, the DNA is left out and the CDR3 is given as listed by TCRdb. The rearrangement links TRBV6-2 or TRBV6-3 to TRBJ2-2; no DNA check was done on the table's D call, TRBD1. The germline V gene encodes CDR1 MNHEY and CDR2 SVGEGT. Including both end residues, the CDR3 is 20 amino acids long. CDR3 loop: CASSQKKKKRTGVTPGSCFF.

Of note for this clonotype: It may be a read error: a sequence one base away is much more abundant. The rearrangement links TRBV29-1 to TRBJ1-1; D gene uncertain. Per germline, CDR1 SQVTM and CDR2 ANQGSEA. Trimming took 5 bases from V and 1 from J, leaving 8 bases between them. This CDR3 comprises 12 residues. CDR3 in DNA: TGCAGCGTTCTGGGCGAGAACACTGAAGCTTTCTTT. Translating it yields CSVLGENTEAFF.

The rearrangement links TRBV29-1 to TRBJ2-3; 11 nucleotides agree with TRBD2. This CDR3 is 17 amino acids long. The junction had 13 bases not matched to a gene; V was cut back by 4 bases and J by 4 bases. Looked up from germline, CDR1 is SQVTM and CDR2 is ANQGSEA. CDR3 sequence reads: CSVASRIAGGGSDTQYF. In DNA, the CDR3 is TGCAGCGTTGCGTCCCGGATAGCGGGAGGGGGATCAGATACGCAGTATTTT.

This clonotype was seen ten or more times. The J gene is TRBJ2-1, the V gene TRBV20-1, with D unclear. The CDR3 is 11 residues long. Per germline, CDR1 DFQATT and CDR2 SNEGSKA (reference sequence). DNA for the CDR3: TGCAGCGCCGGATACTACAATGAGCAGTTCTTC. Its translation is CSAGYYNEQFF.

This clonotype was counted many times. CDR3 loop: CASSLGGWGNTIYF. The CDR3 nucleotides are TGTGCCAGCAGCTTAGGAGGTTGGGGAAACACCATATATTTT. The rearrangement links TRBV7-2 to TRBJ1-3, with D hard to call. V gave up 1 base and J gave up 4 bases, with 8 bases separating them. Germline V CDR1 and CDR2: SGHTA, FQGNSA. CDR3 length equals 14 residues.

V and J are TRBV12-3 or TRBV12-4 and TRBJ2-7, with 7 bases aligning to TRBD2. Trimming at V came to 6 bases and at J to 4 bases, leaving 18 bases not matched to a gene. The CDR3 totals 17 residues. The CDR3 DNA sequence: TGTGCCAGCAGCTCCGGCGGGGGTACGTCGGGTTCTTACGAGCAGTACTTC. It encodes CASSSGGGTSGSYEQYF.

In this sample, this clonotype turned up many times. V usage is TRBV5-4 and J usage is TRBJ2-6, with D perhaps TRBD1 or TRBD2 (6 bases each). The CDR3 runs 17 residues. Germline CDR1 and CDR2: SGHNT and YYREEE (reference sequence). Trimming shortened V by 3 bases and J by 0 bases, and 13 bases separated the two germline ends. CDR3: CASSSRGQFSGANVLTF. CDR3 nucleotides: TGTGCCAGCAGCTCGCGGGGACAATTCTCTGGGGCCAACGTCCTGACTTTC.

This clonotype occurred many times. V is TRBV19 and J is TRBJ1-5, with a possible D match to TRBD1 (6 bases). This CDR3 is 15 amino acids long. V lost 10 bases to trimming and J lost 7 bases, with 23 bases between them. The germline V gene has CDR1 LNHDA and CDR2 SQIVND (reference sequence). The CDR3 DNA reads TGTGCCACCGAGAATGGGGAGGGACAAAACCAGCCCCAGCATTTT. Its protein product is CATENGEGQNQPQHF.

In this sample, this clonotype turned up many times. This chain uses TRBV7-2 with TRBJ2-5; 7 bases are shared with TRBD1. CDR1 is SGHTA, CDR2 FQGNSA, per germline. The CDR3 covers 14 residues. Trimming at V came to 5 bases and at J to 7 bases, leaving 10 bases not matched to a gene. CDR3 residues: CASSEGTVLGTQYF. The CDR3 DNA sequence: TGTGCCAGCAGCGAAGGGACAGTCCTCGGGACCCAGTACTTC.

V gene TRBV20-1 combines with J gene TRBJ2-3; 8 bases are shared with TRBD2. Germline loops: CDR1 DFQATT, CDR2 SNEGSKA (reference sequence). V lost 4 bases, J lost 6 bases, and 3 bases stayed unmatched. The CDR3 spans 12 residues. The CDR3 DNA reads as TGCAGTGCTAACCCGGGAGGGGATACGCAGTATTTT. This encodes CSANPGGDTQYF.

This clonotype has at least ten counts. The chain links TRBV9 to TRBJ2-1, with TRBD2 as a possible D gene (6 bases). Looked up from germline, CDR1 is SGDLS and CDR2 is YYNGEE. The germline V and J ends were trimmed by 4 bases and 5 bases, with 19 bases remaining between them. This CDR3 comprises 16 residues. In DNA, the CDR3 is TGTGCCAGCAGCCCACGGGAATTAGCGGTAGACAATGAGCAGTTCTTC. Translating it yields CASSPRELAVDNEQFF.

J is TRBJ1-1 and V is TRBV2; D remains unclear. Trimming removed 2 bases at V and 4 bases at J, with 23 bases between. There are 18 residues in the CDR3. Germline V gene data show CDR1 as SNHLY and CDR2 as FYNNEI. In DNA form, the CDR3 reads TGTGCCAGCAGTGAAAGGACCGGGCCCGGGCCATCATCCACTGAAGCTTTCTTT. Protein sequence: CASSERTGPGPSSTEAFF.

The table lists this clonotype with many counts. Here the CDR3 DNA reads TGTGCCAGCAGCAGATCTGGAATATCCAAAAACATTCAGTACTTC. Its translation: CASSRSGISKNIQYF. The rearrangement uses TRBV21-1 and TRBJ2-4. TRBV21-1 is a pseudogene. The CDR3 covers 15 residues.

This clonotype was observed many times. This chain connects TRBV7-2 to TRBJ2-7; the match to TRBD2 covers 11 bases. CDR1 and CDR2 from the germline V gene are SGHTA and FQGNSA. With 5 bases clipped from V and 4 bases from J, the junction kept 13 bases outside the gene matches. The CDR3 has 17 residues. The CDR3 reads CASSPSRLAGPLYEQYF. As DNA, the CDR3 is TGTGCCAGCAGCCCATCCAGACTAGCGGGGCCGCTATACGAGCAGTACTTC.

This clonotype was counted ten times or more. CDR3 in amino acids: CATTQGWNYNEQFF. The DNA of the CDR3 is TGTGCCACCACCCAGGGGTGGAACTACAATGAGCAGTTCTTC. The rearrangement uses TRBV19 and TRBJ2-1, with a possible D match to TRBD1 (6 bases). V gave up 10 bases and J gave up 3 bases, with 16 bases separating them. Germline lookup yields CDR1 LNHDA and CDR2 SQIVND (reference sequence). This CDR3 spans 14 amino acids.

This clonotype was observed at least ten times. The V call is TRBV6-2 or TRBV6-3, the J call TRBJ2-7; a possible D gene is TRBD1 (6 bases). This CDR3 is 17 amino acids long. Between the trimmed V and J ends, which lost 2 bases and 3 bases, there was a span of 20 bases. CDR1 and CDR2 (germline): MNHEY, SVGEGT. As DNA, the CDR3 is TGTGCCAGCAGTTACGCATCAGGGGACACATCATTCTACGAGCAGTACTTC. This translates into CASSYASGDTSFYEQYF.

This clonotype was seen repeatedly, ten times or more. The V call is TRBV30, the J call TRBJ1-5, with no clear D. The CDR3 length is 13 residues. Trimming stripped 2 bases from V and 2 bases from J, with 7 bases between. In germline, CDR1 is GTSNPN, CDR2 SVGIG (reference sequence). The CDR3 is CAWSLSGNQPQHF. CDR3 in DNA: TGTGCCTGGAGTCTATCCGGCAATCAGCCCCAGCATTTT.

This clonotype was seen ten or more times. This sequence joins TRBV10-3 and TRBJ2-1; no clear D. The CDR3 consists of 12 residues. CDR1 is ENHRY, CDR2 SYGVKD, per germline. Deletions cut 3 bases from V and 7 bases from J, with 7 bases between. The CDR3 sequence is CAISDHSNEQFF. CDR3 bases: TGTGCCATCAGTGATCATTCAAATGAGCAGTTCTTC.

This clonotype was observed many times. V gene TRBV13 combines with J gene TRBJ1-6, with D perhaps TRBD1 (6 bases). The CDR3 has 14 residues. V was cut by 5 bases and J by 7 bases, with 12 bases left in between. The germline V gene encodes CDR1 PRHDT and CDR2 FYEKMQ (reference sequence). In DNA form, the CDR3 reads TGTGCCAGCAGCCCCCGACAGGAAAATTCACCCCTCCACTTT. It yields the protein CASSPRQENSPLHF.

The sample holds a few counts of this clonotype. This rearrangement joins TRBV6-2 or TRBV6-3 to TRBJ2-1, with 14 positions matching TRBD2. Germline V gene sequence: CDR1 MNHEY, CDR2 SVGEGT. V dropped 6 bases and J dropped 1; count of bases not matched to a gene: 8. CDR3 length: 18 residues. The CDR3 region has the DNA TGTGCCAGCAGCTCCGGGACTAGCGGGAGAGGGTCCTACAATGAGCAGTTCTTC. It yields the protein CASSSGTSGRGSYNEQFF.

The table lists this clonotype with many counts. V and J are TRBV7-9 and TRBJ1-1; 7 bases map to TRBD1. Germline CDR1 reads SEHNR; CDR2 reads FQNEAQ (reference sequence). The CDR3 extends over 13 amino acids. The V gene end was trimmed by 2 bases and the J gene end by 10 bases; junction bases not matched to a gene: 7. The CDR3 is CASSLSDRPVAFF. CDR3 coding DNA: TGTGCCAGCAGCTTATCGGACAGGCCGGTAGCTTTCTTT. Full variable domain (rest looked up from reference TRBV7-9 and TRBJ1-1): DTGVSQNPRHKITKRGQNVTFRCDPISEHNRLYWYRQTLGQGPEFLTYFQNEAQLEKSRLLSDRFSAERPKGSFSTLEIQRTEQGDSAMYLCASSLSDRPVAFFGQGTRLTVV.

Ten or more counts support this clonotype. This rearrangement joins TRBV7-6 to TRBJ1-1, with 9 bases matching TRBD1. This CDR3 has 15 amino acids. CDR1 is SGHVS and CDR2 is FNYEAQ in the germline V gene. Trimming cost V 3 bases and J 5 bases; bases outside gene matches: 7. CDR3 in DNA: TGTGCCAGCAGCTTCAGGACAGGGGCGGGGACTGAAGCTTTCTTT. Its protein is CASSFRTGAGTEAFF.

At least ten counts were recorded for this clonotype. The chain combines TRBV7-6 with TRBJ1-2; possible D gene TRBD1, 5 bases. The CDR3 has 15 residues. The V end lost 3 bases, the J end lost 6 bases, and 17 bases lay between the germline ends. The germline CDR1 and CDR2 sequences are SGHVS and FNYEAQ. CDR3 sequence (DNA): TGTGCCAGCAGCTTCCTCGATCAGGGCAACCATGGCTACACCTTC. Encoded protein: CASSFLDQGNHGYTF.